The entry below describes one T cell receptor (beta chain). Many counts were recorded for this clonotype. Its antigen is currently not known. No much larger clone exists at a distance of one base, and base qualities are not known. This sample is part of a study of CD4 and CD8 cells across lung adenocarcinoma regions (dated by TCRdb to between 2018 and 2020). Turning to the overall study: To look at intratumor heterogeneity in the T cell receptor repertoire, the study compared tumor centers against tumor margins.

The library was produced with PCR. Sequencing took place on a HiSeq X Ten. TCRdb reworked the public reads: Q25 trimming with fastp, MiXCR clone assembly, productive beta chains retained. Each CDR3 protein appears once, grouped with its most common genes and DNA. Across this sample there are about 23,000 distinct CDR3 sequences, with over 40% seen only once. Together, the top ten hold 20% to 25% of the sample. Donors were patients with localized lung adenocarcinoma, a subtype of non-small cell lung cancer. The samples were taken from the centers of localized lung adenocarcinomas. CD4+ T cells from tumor tissue were profiled separately from CD8+ T cells for TCR repertoire analysis. For this chain, trimming is 3 bases at the V end and 2 bases at the J end, and the number of junction bases without a gene match is 5. Via the germline V gene (reference sequence), CDR1 is WNHNN and CDR2 SYGVQD. The CDR3 has 15 amino acids, counting the end cysteine and phenylalanine. The kept DNA is CDR3 alone, 45 bases in frame from the first base.

This chain is built from TRBV10-1 and TRBJ2-3; the central 7 bases match TRBD2. The source is a male donor with lung adenocarcinoma. The CD4 and CD8 labels of this study may be unreliable. The sample comprised CD4+ T cells from the center of a lung tumor. The meaning of the sample's cell subset or site label: tumor center region. The CDR3 region: CASSDQRDDTDTQYF. The DNA sequence follows: TGCGCCAGCAGTGACCAGCGGGATGACACAGATACGCAGTATTTT.